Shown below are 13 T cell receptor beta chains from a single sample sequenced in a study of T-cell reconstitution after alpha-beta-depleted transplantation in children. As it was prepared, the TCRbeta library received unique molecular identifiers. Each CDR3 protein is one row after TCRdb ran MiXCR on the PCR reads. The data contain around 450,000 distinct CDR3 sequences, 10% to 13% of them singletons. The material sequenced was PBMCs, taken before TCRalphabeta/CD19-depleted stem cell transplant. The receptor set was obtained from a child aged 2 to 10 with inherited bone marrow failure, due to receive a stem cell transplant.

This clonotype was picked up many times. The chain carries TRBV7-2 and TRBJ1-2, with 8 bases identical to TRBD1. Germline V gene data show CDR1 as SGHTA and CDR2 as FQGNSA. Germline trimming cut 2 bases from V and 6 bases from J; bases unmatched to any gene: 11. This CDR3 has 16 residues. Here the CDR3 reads CASSLWVTGDYHGYTF. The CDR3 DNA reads TGTGCCAGCAGCTTATGGGTGACAGGGGATTACCATGGCTACACCTTC.

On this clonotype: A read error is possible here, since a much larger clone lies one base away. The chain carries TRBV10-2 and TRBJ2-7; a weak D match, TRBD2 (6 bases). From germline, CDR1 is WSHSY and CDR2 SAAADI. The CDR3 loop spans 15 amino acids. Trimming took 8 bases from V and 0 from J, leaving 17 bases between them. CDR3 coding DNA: TGCGCCAGCGTCCCATCACGGGACTCCTCCTACGAGCAGTACTTC. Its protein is CASVPSRDSSYEQYF.

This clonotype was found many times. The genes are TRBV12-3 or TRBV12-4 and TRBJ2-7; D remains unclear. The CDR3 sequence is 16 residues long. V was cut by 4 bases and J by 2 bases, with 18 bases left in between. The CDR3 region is CASSSGPISPTYEQYF. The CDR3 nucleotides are TGTGCCAGCAGTTCGGGTCCGATCTCCCCAACCTACGAGCAGTACTTC.

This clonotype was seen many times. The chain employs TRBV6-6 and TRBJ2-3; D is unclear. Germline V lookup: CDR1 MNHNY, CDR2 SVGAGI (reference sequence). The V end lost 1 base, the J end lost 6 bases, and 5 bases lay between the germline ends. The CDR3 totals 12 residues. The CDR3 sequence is CASSYLSDTQYF. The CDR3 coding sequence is TGTGCCAGCAGTTACTTATCGGATACGCAGTATTTT.

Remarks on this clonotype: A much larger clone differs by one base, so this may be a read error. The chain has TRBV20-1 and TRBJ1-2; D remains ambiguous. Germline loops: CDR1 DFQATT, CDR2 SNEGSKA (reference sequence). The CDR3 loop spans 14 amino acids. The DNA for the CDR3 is TGCAGTGCTAGAGATCATCGGCCTAACTATGACTACACCTTC. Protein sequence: CSARDHRPNYDYTF.

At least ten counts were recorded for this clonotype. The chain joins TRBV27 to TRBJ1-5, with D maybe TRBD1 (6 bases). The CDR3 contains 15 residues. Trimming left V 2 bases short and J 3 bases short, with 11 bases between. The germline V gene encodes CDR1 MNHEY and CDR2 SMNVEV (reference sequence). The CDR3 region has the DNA TGTGCCAGCAGTTTAGGGTCAGGGGTCAATCAGCCCCAGCATTTT. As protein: CASSLGSGVNQPQHF.

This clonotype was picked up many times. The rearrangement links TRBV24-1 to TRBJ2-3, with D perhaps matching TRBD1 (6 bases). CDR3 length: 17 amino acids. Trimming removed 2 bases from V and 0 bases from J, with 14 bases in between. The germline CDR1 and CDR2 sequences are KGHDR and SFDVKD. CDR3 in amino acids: CATSDWGQAFSTDTQYF. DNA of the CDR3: TGTGCCACCAGTGATTGGGGGCAGGCCTTTAGCACAGATACGCAGTATTTT.

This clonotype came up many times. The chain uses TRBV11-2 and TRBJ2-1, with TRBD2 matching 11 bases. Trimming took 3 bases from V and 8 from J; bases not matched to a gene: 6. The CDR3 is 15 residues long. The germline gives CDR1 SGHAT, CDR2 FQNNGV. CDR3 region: CASSFGLAGRDEQFF. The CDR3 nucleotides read TGTGCCAGCAGCTTCGGACTAGCGGGCCGGGATGAGCAGTTCTTC.

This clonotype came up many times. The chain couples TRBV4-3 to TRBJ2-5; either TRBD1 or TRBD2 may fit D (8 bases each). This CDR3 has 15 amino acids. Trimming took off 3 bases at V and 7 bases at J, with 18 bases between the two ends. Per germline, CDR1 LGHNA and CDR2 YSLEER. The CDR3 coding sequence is TGCGCCAGCAGCCAGACGACAGGGGCGGGGGGGACCCAGTACTTC. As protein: CASSQTTGAGGTQYF.

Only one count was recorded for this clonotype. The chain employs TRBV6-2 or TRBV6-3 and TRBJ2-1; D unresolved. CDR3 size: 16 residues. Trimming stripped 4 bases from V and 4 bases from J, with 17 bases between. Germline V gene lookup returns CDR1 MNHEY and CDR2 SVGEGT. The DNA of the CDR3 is TGTGCCAGCAGTTGGCGTTCAAGTTTGGGTTACAATGAGCAGTTCTTC. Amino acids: CASSWRSSLGYNEQFF.

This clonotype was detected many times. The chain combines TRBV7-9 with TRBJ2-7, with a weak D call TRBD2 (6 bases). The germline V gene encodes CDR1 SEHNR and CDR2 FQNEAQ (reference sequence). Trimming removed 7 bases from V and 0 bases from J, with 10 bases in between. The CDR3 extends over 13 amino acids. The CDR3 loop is CASTGRTSYEQYF. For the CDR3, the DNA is TGTGCCAGCACGGGGAGGACCTCCTACGAGCAGTACTTC.

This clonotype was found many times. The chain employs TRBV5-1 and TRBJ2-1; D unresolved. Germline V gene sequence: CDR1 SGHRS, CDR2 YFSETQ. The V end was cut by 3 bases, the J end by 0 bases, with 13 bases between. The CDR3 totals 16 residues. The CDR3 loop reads CASSSGWWSSYNEQFF. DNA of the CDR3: TGCGCCAGCAGCTCGGGCTGGTGGAGCTCCTACAATGAGCAGTTCTTC.

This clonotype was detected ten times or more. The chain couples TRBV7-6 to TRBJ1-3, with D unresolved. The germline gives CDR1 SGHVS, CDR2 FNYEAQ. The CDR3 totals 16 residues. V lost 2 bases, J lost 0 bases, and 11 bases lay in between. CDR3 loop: CASSLYRGSSGNTIYF. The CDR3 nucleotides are TGTGCCAGCAGCTTATATCGGGGTTCCTCTGGAAACACCATATATTTT.